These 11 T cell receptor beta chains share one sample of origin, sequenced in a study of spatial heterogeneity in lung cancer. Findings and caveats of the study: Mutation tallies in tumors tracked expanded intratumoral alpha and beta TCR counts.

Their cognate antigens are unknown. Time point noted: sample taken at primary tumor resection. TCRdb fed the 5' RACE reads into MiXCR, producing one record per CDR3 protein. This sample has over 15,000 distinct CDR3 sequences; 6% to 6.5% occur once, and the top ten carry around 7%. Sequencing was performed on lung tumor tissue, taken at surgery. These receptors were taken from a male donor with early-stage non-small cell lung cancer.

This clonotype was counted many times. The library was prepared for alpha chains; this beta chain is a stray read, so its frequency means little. The CDR3 sequence is CASSLGFSTGNTIYF. Here the CDR3 DNA reads TGCGCCAGCAGCTTGGGGTTTTCGACTGGAAACACCATATATTTT. The chain is built from TRBV5-1 and TRBJ1-3; D gene unclear. The CDR3 is 15 amino acids. Trimming cost V 0 bases and J 2 bases, with 9 bases left between them. Germline V gene sequence: CDR1 SGHRS, CDR2 YFSETQ.

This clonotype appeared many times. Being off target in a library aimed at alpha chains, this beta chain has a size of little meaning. In DNA, the CDR3 is TGTGCCAGCAGTGAAGAAAGGACAAGTAATTCACCCCTCCACTTT. It translates to CASSEERTSNSPLHF. V gene TRBV6-1 combines with J gene TRBJ1-6; D possibly corresponds to TRBD1 (5 bases). The germline V gene has CDR1 MNHNS and CDR2 SASEGT. Trimming took off 1 base at V and 6 bases at J, with 10 bases between the two ends. The CDR3 is 15 amino acids.

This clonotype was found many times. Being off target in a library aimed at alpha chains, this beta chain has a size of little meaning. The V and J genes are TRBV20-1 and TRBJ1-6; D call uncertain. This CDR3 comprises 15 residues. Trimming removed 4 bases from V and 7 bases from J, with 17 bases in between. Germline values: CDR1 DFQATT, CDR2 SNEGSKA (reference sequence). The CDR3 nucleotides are TGCAGTGCTACCGTCGGATACGAGCCCAATTCACCCCTCCACTTT. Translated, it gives CSATVGYEPNSPLHF.

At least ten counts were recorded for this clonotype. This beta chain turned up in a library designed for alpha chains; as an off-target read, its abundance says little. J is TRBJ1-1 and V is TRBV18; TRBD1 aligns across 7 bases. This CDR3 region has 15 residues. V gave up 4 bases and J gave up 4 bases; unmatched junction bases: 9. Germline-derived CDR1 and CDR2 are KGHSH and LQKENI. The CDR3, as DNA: TGTGCCAGCTCACTTTCGACAGGGTTGACCACTGAAGCTTTCTTT. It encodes CASSLSTGLTTEAFF.

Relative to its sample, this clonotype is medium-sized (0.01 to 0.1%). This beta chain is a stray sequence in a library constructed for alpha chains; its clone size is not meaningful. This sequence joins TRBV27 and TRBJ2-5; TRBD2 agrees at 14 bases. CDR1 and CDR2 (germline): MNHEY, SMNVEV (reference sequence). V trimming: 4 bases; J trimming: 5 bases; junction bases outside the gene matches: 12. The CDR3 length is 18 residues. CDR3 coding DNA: TGTGCCAGCAGTTCGCGACTAGCGGGAGGGCCCAACTGGGAGACCCAGTACTTC. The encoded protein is CASSSRLAGGPNWETQYF.

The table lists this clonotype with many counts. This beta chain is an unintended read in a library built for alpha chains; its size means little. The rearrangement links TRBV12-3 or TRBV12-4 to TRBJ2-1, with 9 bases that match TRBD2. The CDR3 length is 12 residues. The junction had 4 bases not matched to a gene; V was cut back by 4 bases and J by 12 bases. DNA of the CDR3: TGTGCCAGCAGTTCTAGCGGGGCAGGGCAGTTCTTC. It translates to CASSSSGAGQFF.

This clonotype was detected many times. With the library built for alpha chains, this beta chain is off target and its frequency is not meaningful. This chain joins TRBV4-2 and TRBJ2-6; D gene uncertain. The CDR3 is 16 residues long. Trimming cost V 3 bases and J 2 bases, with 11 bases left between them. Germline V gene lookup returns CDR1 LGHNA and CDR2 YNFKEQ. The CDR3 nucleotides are TGTGCCAGCAGCCATGCAATGGGGACTGGGGCCAACGTCCTGACTTTC. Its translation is CASSHAMGTGANVLTF.

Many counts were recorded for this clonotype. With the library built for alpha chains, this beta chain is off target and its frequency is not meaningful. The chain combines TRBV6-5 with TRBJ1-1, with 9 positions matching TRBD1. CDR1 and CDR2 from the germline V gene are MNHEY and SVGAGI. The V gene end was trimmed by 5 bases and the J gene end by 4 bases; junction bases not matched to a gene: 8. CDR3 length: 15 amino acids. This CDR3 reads CASSQGGQGGTEAFF. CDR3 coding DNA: TGTGCCAGCAGTCAGGGGGGACAGGGCGGCACTGAAGCTTTCTTT.

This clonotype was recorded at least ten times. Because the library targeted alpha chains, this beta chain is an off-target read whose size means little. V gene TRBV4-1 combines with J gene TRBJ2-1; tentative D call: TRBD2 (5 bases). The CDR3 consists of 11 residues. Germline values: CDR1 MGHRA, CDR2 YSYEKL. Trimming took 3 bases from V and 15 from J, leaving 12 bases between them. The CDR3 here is CASSHYEDWFF. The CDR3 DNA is TGCGCCAGCAGCCATTACGAGGACTGGTTCTTC.

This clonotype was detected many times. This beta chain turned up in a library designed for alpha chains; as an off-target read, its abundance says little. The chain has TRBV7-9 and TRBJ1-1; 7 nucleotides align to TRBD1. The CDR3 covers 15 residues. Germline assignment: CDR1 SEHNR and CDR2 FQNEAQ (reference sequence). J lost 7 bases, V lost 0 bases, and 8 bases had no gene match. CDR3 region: CASSLAGGDGVEAFF. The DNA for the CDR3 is TGTGCCAGCAGCTTAGCAGGGGGCGATGGGGTTGAAGCTTTCTTT.

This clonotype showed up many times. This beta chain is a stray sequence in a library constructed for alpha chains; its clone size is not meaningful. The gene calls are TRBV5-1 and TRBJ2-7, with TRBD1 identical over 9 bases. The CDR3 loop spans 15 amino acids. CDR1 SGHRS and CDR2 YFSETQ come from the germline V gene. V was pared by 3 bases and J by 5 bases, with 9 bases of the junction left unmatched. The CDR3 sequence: CASSSGQGELDEQYF. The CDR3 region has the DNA TGCGCCAGCAGCTCGGGACAGGGTGAATTGGACGAGCAGTACTTC.